These 5 T cell receptor beta chains were sequenced from one sample in a study of blood T cell repertoires in COVID-19. The assay was immunoSEQ multiplex PCR, and TCRdb's table has in-frame clones only and misses some. The sample has about 150,000 clones, just under 85% seen once. The specimen was peripheral blood. These receptor sequences come from an older woman with acute or convalescent COVID-19.

The rearrangement links TRBV4-1 to TRBJ2-3, with 7 bases fitting TRBD2. The CDR3 sequence is 17 residues long. J lost 5 bases, V lost 0 bases, and 11 bases had no gene match. Germline V lookup: CDR1 MGHRA, CDR2 YSYEKL. The chain's CDR3 is CASSQDGAAGVIDTQYF. DNA for the CDR3: TGCGCCAGCAGCCAAGATGGGGCGGCGGGGGTGATAGATACGCAGTATTTT.

This clone has just one count. The chain joins TRBV11-2 to TRBJ2-5, with 9 bases identical to TRBD1. Germline lookup yields CDR1 SGHAT and CDR2 FQNNGV. The CDR3 has 14 amino acids. Trimming took 5 bases from V and 5 from J; bases not matched to a gene: 6. The CDR3 sequence: CASSANRGLETQYF. The CDR3 bases are TGTGCCAGCAGCGCAAACAGGGGGCTGGAGACCCAGTACTTC.

This clone was observed a single time. The chain couples TRBV4-1 to TRBJ1-2, with D maybe TRBD1 (5 bases). V shed 1 base and J shed 3 bases, with 12 bases lying between them. The germline V gene encodes CDR1 MGHRA and CDR2 YSYEKL. This CDR3 has 15 amino acids. The CDR3 spells CASSQGEGPHYGYTF. CDR3 sequence (DNA): TGCGCCAGCAGCCAAGGGGAGGGGCCTCACTATGGCTACACCTTC.

The chain carries TRBV12-3 or TRBV12-4 and TRBJ2-1; D not certain. The CDR3 is 12 residues long. Between the trimmed V and J ends, which lost 4 bases and 9 bases, there was a span of 10 bases. DNA of the CDR3: TGTGCCAGCAGTTCCGCGGTCTCTGAGCAGTTCTTC. Protein product: CASSSAVSEQFF.

The rearrangement links TRBV7-9 to TRBJ2-3; no definite D call. V lost 2 bases and J 5 bases, leaving 8 bases between the germline ends. The length of the CDR3 is 13 residues. In germline, CDR1 is SEHNR, CDR2 FQNEAQ (reference sequence). The chain's CDR3 is CASSLNSVDTQYF. The CDR3 DNA follows: TGTGCCAGCAGCTTAAATTCGGTAGATACGCAGTATTTT.